The following is a T cell receptor (beta chain) sequence with its context. TCRdb keeps only in-frame clones here, not all; method: immunoSEQ multiplex PCR. The table lists over 300,000 clones, roughly 88% of them singletons, with about 2% in the top ten. The sample comes from a study of blood T cell repertoires in COVID-19. Study-level background: Material from acute and convalescent COVID-19 was sourced from the United States, Italy and Spain. In each case, the material was cDNA or gDNA derived from T cells, B-cell-depleted T cells, or PBMCs.

The germline V gene encodes CDR1 SEHNR and CDR2 FQNEAQ (reference sequence). V shed 2 bases and J 2 bases; nucleotides not matched to a gene: 11. The CDR3 spans 17 residues. The chain is built from TRBV7-9 and TRBJ1-2, with 7 nucleotides matching TRBD1. Source material: PBMCs or T cells enriched from blood (not recorded which). The TCR sequence derives from a man younger than 40 who had recovered from COVID-19. In DNA, the CDR3 is TGTGCCAGCAGCTTATCAGGGACAGCTATACAAAACTATGGCTACACCTTC. Translation gives CASSLSGTAIQNYGYTF.